These 2 T cell receptor beta chains were all obtained from the same sample, sequenced in a study of blood T cell repertoires in COVID-19. Sequencing was performed with immunoSEQ multiplex PCR; in TCRdb, only in-frame clones are kept and a portion is missing. Among approximately 89,000 clones listed, about 81% were seen once. Material: peripheral blood. Every receptor here comes from a human donor in a cohort sampled during active COVID-19.

The chain uses TRBV6-6 and TRBJ1-2, with 8 bases aligning to TRBD1. Germline V CDR1 and CDR2: MNHNY, SVGAGI (reference sequence). J lost 1 base, V lost 6 bases, and 7 bases had no gene match. The CDR3 length is 15 residues. In DNA form, the CDR3 reads TGTGCCAGCAGGCCTAGACAGGGGAGTAACTATGGCTACACCTTC. This encodes CASRPRQGSNYGYTF.

This clone has more than one count but fewer than ten. V and J are TRBV4-1 and TRBJ1-3; 7 bases fit TRBD1. From germline, CDR1 is MGHRA and CDR2 YSYEKL. Unmatched junction bases numbered 9, after V lost 3 bases and J lost 4 bases. There are 16 residues in the CDR3. CDR3: CASSHPLDRLGNTIYF. CDR3 bases: TGCGCCAGCAGCCACCCACTGGACAGGCTAGGAAACACCATATATTTT.